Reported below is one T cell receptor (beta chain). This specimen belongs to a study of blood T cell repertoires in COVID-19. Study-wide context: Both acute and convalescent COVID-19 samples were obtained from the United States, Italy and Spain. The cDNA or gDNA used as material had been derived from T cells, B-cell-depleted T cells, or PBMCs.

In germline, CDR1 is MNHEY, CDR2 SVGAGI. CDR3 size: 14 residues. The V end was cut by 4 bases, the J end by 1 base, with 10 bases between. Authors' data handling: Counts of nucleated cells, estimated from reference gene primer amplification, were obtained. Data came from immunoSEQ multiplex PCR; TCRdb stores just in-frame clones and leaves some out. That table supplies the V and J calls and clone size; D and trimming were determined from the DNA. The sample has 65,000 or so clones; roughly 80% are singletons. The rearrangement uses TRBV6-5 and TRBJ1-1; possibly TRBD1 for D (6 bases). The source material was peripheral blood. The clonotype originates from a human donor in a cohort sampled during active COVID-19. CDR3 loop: CASSSPGQNTEAFF. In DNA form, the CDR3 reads TGTGCCAGCAGTTCCCCGGGACAGAACACTGAAGCTTTCTTT.